The 6 T cell receptor beta chains in this list originate from one sample, sequenced in a study of T cell repertoires in cytomegalovirus infection. TCRdb processed the reads anew with MiXCR; each CDR3 protein has one entry. The sample contains nearly 550,000 distinct CDR3 sequences, approximately 15% of which appear only once. Sequenced material: CD8+ T cells from PBMCs. These receptor sequences come from a human donor in good health (CMV status not recorded). Some clones in this sample may be carry-over from other donors' samples.

The chain has TRBV19 and TRBJ1-2, with 7 bases that match TRBD1. Losses at the gene ends were 3 bases for V and 4 bases for J; bases not matched to a gene: 8. This CDR3 has 15 residues. The germline CDR1 and CDR2 sequences are LNHDA and SQIVND (reference sequence). The CDR3: CASSMRGGVLYGYTF. The DNA for the CDR3 is TGTGCCAGTAGTATGAGAGGGGGCGTCCTCTATGGCTACACCTTC.

This clonotype was counted at least ten times. The chain carries TRBV7-4 and TRBJ1-1, with D unresolved. Germline CDR1 reads SGHVT; CDR2 reads SQSDAQ. This CDR3 region has 16 residues. Deletions cut 0 bases from V and 3 bases from J, with 14 bases between. The CDR3 DNA follows: TGTGCCAGCAGCTTAGCGTTGACGGGCGAGGACACTGAAGCTTTCTTT. Residues: CASSLALTGEDTEAFF.

This clonotype has a count of ten or more. J is TRBJ2-7 and V is TRBV27; 11 bases match TRBD2. Unmatched junction bases numbered 1, after V lost 3 bases and J lost 3 bases. The CDR3 runs to 14 residues. Germline CDR1 MNHEY, CDR2 SMNVEV (reference sequence). CDR3 in DNA: TGTGCCAGCAGTTTTAGCGGGGGGGGCTACGAGCAGTACTTC. Translating gives CASSFSGGGYEQYF.

This clonotype was seen many times. The rearrangement uses TRBV2 and TRBJ1-1, with D possibly matching TRBD1 (6 bases). The CDR3 length is 15 residues. Trimming removed 7 bases from V and 0 bases from J, with 15 bases in between. Germline CDR1 and CDR2: SNHLY and FYNNEI. The CDR3 nucleotides are TGTGCCAGCACCCCAGCCGGGGGCATGAACACTGAAGCTTTCTTT. It translates to CASTPAGGMNTEAFF. The entire variable domain, with the rest obtained from reference TRBV2 and TRBJ1-1, is as follows: EPEVTQTPSHQVTQMGQEVILRCVPISNHLYFYWYRQILGQKVEFLVSFYNNEISEKSEIFDDQFSVERPDGSNFTLKIRSTKLEDSAMYFCASTPAGGMNTEAFFGQGTRLTVV.

This clonotype was counted ten times or more. V usage is TRBV7-9 and J usage is TRBJ2-3; tentative D call: TRBD1 (6 bases). V was trimmed by 10 bases and J by 4 bases, leaving 15 bases between them. CDR3 length equals 13 residues. CDR1 SEHNR and CDR2 FQNEAQ come from the germline V gene (reference sequence). The chain's CDR3 is CAIPGTFPDTQYF. The CDR3 DNA reads as TGTGCCATCCCCGGGACATTCCCAGATACGCAGTATTTT. Using reference TRBV7-9 and TRBJ2-3 for the parts outside the CDR3, the full variable domain is DTGVSQNPRHKITKRGQNVTFRCDPISEHNRLYWYRQTLGQGPEFLTYFQNEAQLEKSRLLSDRFSAERPKGSFSTLEIQRTEQGDSAMYLCAIPGTFPDTQYFGPGTRLTVL.

On this clonotype itself: A read error may be the cause here, since a much bigger clone is one base away. The chain employs TRBV12-3 or TRBV12-4 and TRBJ1-6, with 9 bases lining up with TRBD1. The CDR3 length is 15 residues. CDR3 coding DNA: TGTGCCAGCAGTAGCCGGGACAGGGAAACCTCACCCCTCCGCTTT. Protein sequence: CASSSRDRETSPLRF.